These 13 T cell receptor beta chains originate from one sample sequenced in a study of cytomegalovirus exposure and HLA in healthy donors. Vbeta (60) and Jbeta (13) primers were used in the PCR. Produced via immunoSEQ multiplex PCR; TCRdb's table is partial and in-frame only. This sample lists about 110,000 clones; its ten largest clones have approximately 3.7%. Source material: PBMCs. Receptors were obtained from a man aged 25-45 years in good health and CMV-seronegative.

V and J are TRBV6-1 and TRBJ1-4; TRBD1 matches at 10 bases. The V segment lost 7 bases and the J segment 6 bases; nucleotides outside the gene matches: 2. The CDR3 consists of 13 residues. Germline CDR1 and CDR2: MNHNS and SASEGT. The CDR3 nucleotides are TGTGCCAGCATGACAGGGGGCTATGAAAAACTGTTTTTT. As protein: CASMTGGYEKLFF.

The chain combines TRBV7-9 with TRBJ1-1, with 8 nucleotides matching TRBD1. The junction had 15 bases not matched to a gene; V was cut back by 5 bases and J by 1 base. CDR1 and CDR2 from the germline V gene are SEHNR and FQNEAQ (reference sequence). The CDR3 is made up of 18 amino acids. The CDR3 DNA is TGTGCCAGCAGCACCCGGTATCGACAGGGGAAAGCGAACACTGAAGCTTTCTTT. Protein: CASSTRYRQGKANTEAFF.

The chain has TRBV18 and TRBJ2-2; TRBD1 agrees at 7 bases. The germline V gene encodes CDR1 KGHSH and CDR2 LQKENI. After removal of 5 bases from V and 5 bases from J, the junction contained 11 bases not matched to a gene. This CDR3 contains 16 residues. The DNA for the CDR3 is TGTGCCAGCTCATCCAATGGATACAGGGGTACCGGGGAGCTGTTTTTT. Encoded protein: CASSSNGYRGTGELFF.

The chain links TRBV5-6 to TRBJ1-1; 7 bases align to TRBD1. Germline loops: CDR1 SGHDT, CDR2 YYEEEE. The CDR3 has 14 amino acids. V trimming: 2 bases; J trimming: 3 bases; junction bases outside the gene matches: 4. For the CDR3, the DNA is TGTGCCAGCAGCTTAACAGGGGATCACACTGAAGCTTTCTTT. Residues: CASSLTGDHTEAFF.

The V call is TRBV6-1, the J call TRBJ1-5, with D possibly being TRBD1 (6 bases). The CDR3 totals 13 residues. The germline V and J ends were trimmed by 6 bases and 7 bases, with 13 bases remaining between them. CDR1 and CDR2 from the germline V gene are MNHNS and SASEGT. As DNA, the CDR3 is TGTGCCAGCAGCGAGAGGGGGGGCCAGCCCCAGCATTTT. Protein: CASSERGGQPQHF.

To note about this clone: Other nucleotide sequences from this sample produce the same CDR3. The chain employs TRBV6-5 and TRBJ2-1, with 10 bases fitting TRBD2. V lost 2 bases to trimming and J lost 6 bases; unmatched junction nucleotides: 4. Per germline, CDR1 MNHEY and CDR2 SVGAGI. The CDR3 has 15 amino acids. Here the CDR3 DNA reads TGTGCCAGCAGTTACCCGGGACTAGCGCGCAATGAGCAGTTCTTC. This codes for CASSYPGLARNEQFF.

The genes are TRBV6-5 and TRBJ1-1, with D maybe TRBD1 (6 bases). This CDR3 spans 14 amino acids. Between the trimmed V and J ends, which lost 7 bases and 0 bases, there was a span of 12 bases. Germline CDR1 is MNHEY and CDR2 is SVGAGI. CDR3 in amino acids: CASNHRDMNTEAFF. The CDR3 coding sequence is TGTGCCAGCAACCACAGGGACATGAACACTGAAGCTTTCTTT.

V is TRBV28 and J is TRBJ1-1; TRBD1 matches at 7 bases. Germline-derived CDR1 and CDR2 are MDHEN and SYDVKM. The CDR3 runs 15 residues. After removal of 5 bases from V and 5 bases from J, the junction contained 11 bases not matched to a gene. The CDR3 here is CASSNPPQGETEAFF. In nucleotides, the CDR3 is TGTGCCAGCAGTAATCCCCCGCAGGGGGAGACTGAAGCTTTCTTT.

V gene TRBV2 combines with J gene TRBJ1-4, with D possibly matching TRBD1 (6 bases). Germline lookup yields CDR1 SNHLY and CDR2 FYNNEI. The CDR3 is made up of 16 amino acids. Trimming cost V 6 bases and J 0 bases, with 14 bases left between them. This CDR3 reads CASSPVGASTNEKLFF. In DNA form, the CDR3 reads TGTGCCAGCAGCCCGGTGGGGGCCTCAACTAATGAAAAACTGTTTTTT.

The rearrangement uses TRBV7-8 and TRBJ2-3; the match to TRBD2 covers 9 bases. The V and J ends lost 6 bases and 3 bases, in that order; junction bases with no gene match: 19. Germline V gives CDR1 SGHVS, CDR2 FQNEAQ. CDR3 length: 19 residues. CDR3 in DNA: TGTGCCAGCAGTCTACCGGGGAATAGCGGGGGCCCGACGACAGATACGCAGTATTTT. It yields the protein CASSLPGNSGGPTTDTQYF.

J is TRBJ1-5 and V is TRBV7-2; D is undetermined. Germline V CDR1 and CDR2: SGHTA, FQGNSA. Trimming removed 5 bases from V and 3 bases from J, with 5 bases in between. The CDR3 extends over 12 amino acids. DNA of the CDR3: TGTGCCAGCAGCGACTACAATCAGCCCCAGCATTTT. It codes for CASSDYNQPQHF.

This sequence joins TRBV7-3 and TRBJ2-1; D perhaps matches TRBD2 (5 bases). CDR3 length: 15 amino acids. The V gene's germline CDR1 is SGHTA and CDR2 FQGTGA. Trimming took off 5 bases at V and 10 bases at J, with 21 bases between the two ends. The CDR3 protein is CASSPLGGVLGEQFF. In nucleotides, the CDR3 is TGTGCCAGCAGCCCACTAGGTGGGGTCCTAGGGGAGCAGTTCTTC. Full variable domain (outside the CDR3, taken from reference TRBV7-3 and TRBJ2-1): GAGVSQTPSNKVTEKGKYVELRCDPISGHTALYWYRQSLGQGPEFLIYFQGTGAADDSGLPNDRFFAVRPEGSVSTLKIQRTERGDSAVYLCASSPLGGVLGEQFFGPGTRLTVL.

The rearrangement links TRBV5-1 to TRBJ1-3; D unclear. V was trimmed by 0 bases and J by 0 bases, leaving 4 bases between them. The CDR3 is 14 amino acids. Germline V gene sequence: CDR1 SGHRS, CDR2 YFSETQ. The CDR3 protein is CASSLDTSGNTIYF. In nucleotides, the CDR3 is TGCGCCAGCAGCTTGGACACCTCTGGAAACACCATATATTTT.